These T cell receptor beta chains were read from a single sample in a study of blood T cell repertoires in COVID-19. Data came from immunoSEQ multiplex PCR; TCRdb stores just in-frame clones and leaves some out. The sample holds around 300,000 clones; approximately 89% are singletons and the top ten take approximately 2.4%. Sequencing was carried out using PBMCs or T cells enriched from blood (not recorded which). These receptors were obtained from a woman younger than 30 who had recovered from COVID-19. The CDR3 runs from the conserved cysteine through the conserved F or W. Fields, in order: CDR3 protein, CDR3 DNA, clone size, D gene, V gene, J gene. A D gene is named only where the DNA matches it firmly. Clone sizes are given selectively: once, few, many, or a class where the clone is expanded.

cdr3_aa: CASSLDRGFNYGYTF; cdr3_nt: TGCGCCAGCAGCCTGGACAGGGGATTTAACTATGGCTACACCTTC; clone_size: -; d_call: TRBD1; v_call: TRBV4-3; j_call: TRBJ1-2
cdr3_aa: CASSAGLAYNEQFF; cdr3_nt: TGTGCCAGCAGCGCGGGACTAGCTTACAATGAGCAGTTCTTC; clone_size: few; d_call: TRBD2; v_call: TRBV7-8; j_call: TRBJ2-1
cdr3_aa: CACLEVPGQGAGEQFF; cdr3_nt: TGTGCCTGTCTCGAAGTCCCGGGACAGGGGGCAGGTGAGCAGTTCTTC; clone_size: -; d_call: TRBD1; v_call: TRBV2; j_call: TRBJ2-1
cdr3_aa: CASGLVGVRETQYF; cdr3_nt: TGTGCCAGCGGCCTAGTGGGAGTTCGAGAGACCCAGTACTTC; clone_size: -; d_call: -; v_call: TRBV7-8; j_call: TRBJ2-5
cdr3_aa: CASSESLTGGSGSPLHF; cdr3_nt: TGCGCCAGCAGTGAGTCTCTGACAGGGGGGTCCGGGTCACCCCTCCACTTT; clone_size: once; d_call: TRBD1; v_call: TRBV10-2; j_call: TRBJ1-6
cdr3_aa: CASRPLWDRGAKYSYNEQFF; cdr3_nt: TGTGCCAGCAGACCACTGTGGGACAGGGGTGCCAAATACTCCTACAATGAGCAGTTCTTC; clone_size: -; d_call: TRBD1; v_call: TRBV28; j_call: TRBJ2-1
cdr3_aa: CASSVTLSSYEQYF; cdr3_nt: TGTGCCAGCAGCGTAACGCTCAGCTCCTACGAGCAGTACTTC; clone_size: -; d_call: -; v_call: TRBV9; j_call: TRBJ2-7
cdr3_aa: CASSVGLAGGETQYF; cdr3_nt: TGCGCCAGCAGCGTAGGACTAGCGGGGGGAGAGACCCAGTACTTC; clone_size: few; d_call: TRBD2; v_call: TRBV5-1; j_call: TRBJ2-5
cdr3_aa: CASAGRMNTEAFF; cdr3_nt: TGTGCCAGTGCGGGACGGATGAACACTGAAGCTTTCTTT; clone_size: -; d_call: -; v_call: TRBV19; j_call: TRBJ1-1
cdr3_aa: CASSLMGGSNQPQHF; cdr3_nt: TGTGCCAGCAGCTTAATGGGGGGTTCCAATCAGCCCCAGCATTTT; clone_size: -; d_call: -; v_call: TRBV7-2; j_call: TRBJ1-5
cdr3_aa: CASSSFVATNEKLFF; cdr3_nt: TGTGCCAGCAGCTCGTTTGTAGCAACTAATGAAAAACTGTTTTTT; clone_size: -; d_call: -; v_call: TRBV5-6; j_call: TRBJ1-4
cdr3_aa: CASSRDSSNQPQHF; cdr3_nt: TGTGCCAGCAGCCGAGACAGTAGCAATCAGCCCCAGCATTTT; clone_size: once; d_call: -; v_call: TRBV6-2/TRBV6-3; j_call: TRBJ1-5
cdr3_aa: CASSLWTGLDGYTF; cdr3_nt: TGCGCCAGCAGCCTTTGGACAGGGCTTGATGGCTACACCTTC; clone_size: -; d_call: TRBD1; v_call: TRBV4-3; j_call: TRBJ1-2
cdr3_aa: CASSRTAQETQYF; cdr3_nt: TGTGCCAGCAGCCGGACAGCCCAAGAGACCCAGTACTTC; clone_size: -; d_call: -; v_call: TRBV11-2; j_call: TRBJ2-5
cdr3_aa: CASSRDREYGYTF; cdr3_nt: TGTGCCAGCAGCCGGGACAGGGAGTATGGCTACACCTTC; clone_size: -; d_call: TRBD1; v_call: TRBV6-2/TRBV6-3; j_call: TRBJ1-2
cdr3_aa: CASSPQQGSGNTIYF; cdr3_nt: TGCGCCAGCAGCCCGCAACAGGGGTCAGGAAACACCATATATTTT; clone_size: once; d_call: TRBD1; v_call: TRBV5-1; j_call: TRBJ1-3
cdr3_aa: CASSLVASGGSKETQYF; cdr3_nt: TGTGCCAGCAGCTTAGTGGCTAGCGGGGGGTCTAAAGAGACCCAGTACTTC; clone_size: -; d_call: TRBD2; v_call: TRBV11-3; j_call: TRBJ2-5